The 16 T cell receptor beta chains below all came from one sample that was sequenced in a study of T-cell memory formation after mild COVID-19. TCRdb ran MiXCR on the 5' RACE reads and lists one entry per CDR3 protein. The table records hundreds of thousands of distinct CDR3 sequences, around a sixth of them present only once. The sample comprised PBMCs or a T cell subset sorted from them (not recorded which). The receptors come from a man between 18 and 35 years old who had mild COVID-19 (a few samples of this study predate the infection). Cell type and time point are not known.

The V call is TRBV6-5, the J call TRBJ2-1; 9 bases line up with TRBD1. Germline V gene data show CDR1 as MNHEY and CDR2 as SVGAGI. With V trimmed by 4 bases and J by 3 bases, 7 bases remained unmatched. The CDR3 is made up of 16 amino acids. CDR3 nucleotides: TGTGCCAGCAGTTTAATTTCGGGACAGGGCTACAATGAGCAGTTCTTC. It encodes CASSLISGQGYNEQFF.

This chain connects TRBV5-5 to TRBJ2-5, with a tentative D call TRBD1 (5 bases). Trimming removed 0 bases at V and 9 bases at J, with 9 bases between. The germline CDR1 and CDR2 sequences are SGHKS and YYEKEE (reference sequence). This CDR3 is 12 amino acids long. This CDR3 reads CASSLGREAQYF. CDR3 in DNA: TGTGCCAGCAGCTTGGGCAGGGAAGCCCAGTACTTC.

This clonotype came up a few times. This rearrangement joins TRBV20-1 to TRBJ2-7, with D unresolved. The CDR3 has 14 residues. Germline V gene lookup returns CDR1 DFQATT and CDR2 SNEGSKA (reference sequence). Deletions cut 6 bases from V and 1 base from J, with 16 bases between. The CDR3 here is CSARRPVQSYEQYV. For the CDR3, the DNA is TGCAGTGCCCGGCGCCCAGTCCAGTCCTACGAGCAGTACGTC.

This clonotype came up a few times. This chain links TRBV7-9 with TRBJ2-5; TRBD1 agrees at 8 bases. The V and J ends lost 4 bases and 3 bases, in that order; junction bases with no gene match: 4. CDR3 length: 14 amino acids. The germline V gene has CDR1 SEHNR and CDR2 FQNEAQ (reference sequence). The CDR3 DNA is TGTGCCAGCAGCTCCACGGACAGGGAAGAGACCCAGTACTTC. Translation: CASSSTDREETQYF.

This clonotype occurred a few times. V and J are TRBV5-1 and TRBJ2-2; D uncertain. Germline V CDR1 and CDR2: SGHRS, YFSETQ. Trimming took 7 bases from V and 6 from J, leaving 10 bases between them. The CDR3 consists of 12 residues. In DNA, the CDR3 is TGCGCCAGCTCCGCCCCGGCCGGGGAGCTGTTTTTT. Its protein is CASSAPAGELFF. Drawing the rest from reference TRBV5-1 and TRBJ2-2, the complete variable domain is KAGVTQTPRYLIKTRGQQVTLSCSPISGHRSVSWYQQTPGQGLQFLFEYFSETQRNKGNFPGRFSGRQFSNSRSEMNVSTLELGDSALYLCASSAPAGELFFGEGSRLTVL.

This clonotype was counted only a few times. CDR3 nucleotide sequence: TGTGCCAGCAGCTTAGAGGTTGACCGGAGGAGCTCCTACAATGAGCAGTTCTTC. It yields the protein CASSLEVDRRSSYNEQFF. The chain has TRBV7-6 and TRBJ2-1; weak D call: TRBD2 (5 bases). Germline V gives CDR1 SGHVS, CDR2 FNYEAQ. CDR3 length: 18 residues. V was shortened by 1 base and J by 0 bases, with 16 bases between the two germline ends.

The V call is TRBV29-1, the J call TRBJ2-1; possibly TRBD2 for D (5 bases). CDR1 and CDR2 from the germline V gene are SQVTM and ANQGSEA. The V and J ends lost 0 bases and 8 bases respectively, with 8 bases between them. This CDR3 has 12 amino acids. DNA of the CDR3: TGCAGCGTTGAAGATTTGGGAGATGAGCAGTTCTTC. Protein product: CSVEDLGDEQFF.

A few counts support this clonotype. CDR3 bases: TGTGCCAGCAGCGCCGCCCCGCGAGAACCCCAGCATTTT. Its translation is CASSAAPREPQHF. This rearrangement joins TRBV9 to TRBJ1-5; D remains unclear. This CDR3 is 13 amino acids long. Between the trimmed V and J ends, which lost 3 bases and 10 bases, there was a span of 14 bases. Germline CDR1 SGDLS, CDR2 YYNGEE.

The V and J genes are TRBV5-1 and TRBJ2-1; 9 nucleotides align to TRBD1. The V gene end was trimmed by 4 bases and the J gene end by 4 bases; junction bases not matched to a gene: 6. The length of the CDR3 is 15 residues. Germline V gene sequence: CDR1 SGHRS, CDR2 YFSETQ. CDR3 protein: CASSPGTGTYNEQFF. CDR3 sequence (DNA): TGCGCCAGCAGCCCCGGGACAGGGACTTACAATGAGCAGTTCTTC. Together with reference TRBV5-1 and TRBJ2-1, the CDR3 gives the full variable domain: KAGVTQTPRYLIKTRGQQVTLSCSPISGHRSVSWYQQTPGQGLQFLFEYFSETQRNKGNFPGRFSGRQFSNSRSEMNVSTLELGDSALYLCASSPGTGTYNEQFFGPGTRLTVL.

This chain uses TRBV12-3 or TRBV12-4 with TRBJ2-7; tentative D call: TRBD1 (5 bases). This CDR3 region has 12 residues. Trimming shortened V by 6 bases and J by 7 bases, and 13 bases separated the two germline ends. CDR3 nucleotides: TGTGCCAGCAGGCCCAGGGTAGGTGAGCAGTACTTC. It encodes CASRPRVGEQYF.

This rearrangement joins TRBV23-1 to TRBJ1-1; the match to TRBD1 covers 9 bases. TRBV23-1 is given ORF status, its function remaining uncertain. The CDR3 runs to 16 residues. The junction had 17 bases not matched to a gene; V was cut back by 8 bases and J by 7 bases. In DNA form, the CDR3 reads TGCGCCAGCGATCCGACAGGGGGAAGGCATTATGTTGAAGCTTTCTTT. It encodes CASDPTGGRHYVEAFF.

J is TRBJ1-1 and V is TRBV18; 11 positions match TRBD1. This CDR3 contains 17 residues. Germline V gene lookup returns CDR1 KGHSH and CDR2 LQKENI. Trimming removed 3 bases from V and 3 bases from J; junction bases left unmatched: 9. CDR3 nucleotides: TGTGCCAGCTCACCTTATCCGGGACAGGGGGTTGACACTGAAGCTTTCTTT. It codes for CASSPYPGQGVDTEAFF.

A note on this clonotype: The junction shows a germline mismatch at one end, possibly a read error. The rearrangement joins TRBV7-2 to TRBJ2-5; D remains unclear. The CDR3 has 13 amino acids. CDR1 is SGHTA, CDR2 FQGNSA, per germline. The CDR3 spells CAISLRRLETQYF. The CDR3 DNA reads as TGTGCCATCAGCTTACGACGTCTGGAGACCCAGTACTTC.

This clonotype turned up a few times. V gene TRBV24-1 combines with J gene TRBJ2-1; the match to TRBD1 covers 9 bases. With 5 bases clipped from V and 7 bases from J, the junction kept 8 bases outside the gene matches. Germline CDR1 and CDR2: KGHDR and SFDVKD. The CDR3 sequence is 15 residues long. CDR3 nucleotide sequence: TGTGCCACCAGTGGAACCGGGACAGGGTTAAATGAGCAGTTCTTC. Protein sequence: CATSGTGTGLNEQFF.

This clonotype was picked up a small number of times. The CDR3 DNA sequence: TGCGCCAGCAGCTTCCCCAGGGGGATGGACACTGAAGCTTTCTTT. This gives the protein CASSFPRGMDTEAFF. V and J are TRBV5-1 and TRBJ1-1, with 7 positions matching TRBD1. CDR3 length: 15 amino acids. Germline CDR1 SGHRS, CDR2 YFSETQ. With 2 bases clipped from V and 3 bases from J, the junction kept 7 bases outside the gene matches.

This clonotype was seen a handful of times. This chain connects TRBV18 to TRBJ1-4, with 7 bases matching TRBD1. V was pared by 6 bases and J by 5 bases, with 3 bases of the junction left unmatched. CDR1 KGHSH and CDR2 LQKENI come from the germline V gene. CDR3 length: 13 amino acids. For the CDR3, the DNA is TGTGCCAGCTCGGGACAGCGGAATGAAAAACTGTTTTTT. This sequence encodes CASSGQRNEKLFF.